Shown below are 19 T cell receptor beta chains from a single sample sequenced in a study of shared clonotypes between healthy human individuals. TCRdb's table, derived via immunoSEQ multiplex PCR, lists solely in-frame clones and lacks some. Among some 2.4 million clones listed, roughly 93% were seen once. The sequenced material came from naive CD4+ T cells from PBMCs. Subset defined: CD45RA+ positively selected. All receptors derive from a man younger than 30 in good health. Some clones in this sample may be carry-over from other donors' samples.

The chain uses TRBV4-1 and TRBJ2-3; tentatively, D is TRBD2 (7 bases). CDR1 is MGHRA, CDR2 YSYEKL, per germline. CDR3 length equals 16 residues. Trimming pared 1 base from V and 4 bases from J, leaving 15 bases between. This CDR3 is CASSQVPTGGSDTQYF. The CDR3 nucleotides read TGCGCCAGCAGCCAAGTCCCTACGGGGGGCTCAGATACGCAGTATTTT.

The V call is TRBV9, the J call TRBJ1-3, with TRBD1 identical over 8 bases. The CDR3 contains 17 residues. The V gene's germline CDR1 is SGDLS and CDR2 YYNGEE. Trimming removed 1 base from V and 0 bases from J; junction bases left unmatched: 6. The CDR3 DNA is TGTGCCAGCAGCGTACTAGGGGACAGGAGCTCTGGAAACACCATATATTTT. This encodes CASSVLGDRSSGNTIYF.

This clone was recorded only once. The chain couples TRBV19 to TRBJ1-5; D is undetermined. Trimming left V 7 bases short and J 3 bases short, with 22 bases between. The CDR3 runs 17 residues. Germline V gene lookup returns CDR1 LNHDA and CDR2 SQIVND (reference sequence). CDR3 DNA: TGTGCCAGTACTGGAGGCGACGGATCTTTTACCAATCAGCCCCAGCATTTT. It codes for CASTGGDGSFTNQPQHF.

The rearrangement joins TRBV25-1 to TRBJ2-1; D is perhaps TRBD1 (6 bases). Between the trimmed V and J ends, which lost 7 bases and 4 bases, there was a span of 23 bases. The CDR3 is made up of 17 amino acids. CDR1 and CDR2 from the germline V gene are MGHDK and SYGVNS. The CDR3 is CASTRASGDIGYNEQFF. CDR3 bases: TGTGCCAGCACGCGCGCCTCCGGGGACATTGGATACAATGAGCAGTTCTTC.

The sample holds a few counts of this clone. The chain recombines TRBV29-1 with TRBJ1-1; D not resolved. CDR3 size: 13 residues. Germline assignment: CDR1 SQVTM and CDR2 ANQGSEA. V gave up 5 bases and J gave up 1 base, with 11 bases separating them. CDR3 coding DNA: TGCAGCGTTTCTGGGCGGACGAACACTGAAGCTTTCTTT. Residues: CSVSGRTNTEAFF.

The chain joins TRBV10-3 to TRBJ2-3; TRBD1 matches at 7 bases. CDR3 length: 14 residues. Trimming took 6 bases from V and 3 from J; bases not matched to a gene: 6. Germline V CDR1 and CDR2: ENHRY, SYGVKD. CDR3 sequence: CAISLQGLTDTQYF. The CDR3 DNA follows: TGTGCCATCAGCCTACAGGGGCTGACAGATACGCAGTATTTT.

The chain links TRBV7-2 to TRBJ2-3; 8 positions agree with TRBD2. The CDR3 covers 17 residues. Germline loops: CDR1 SGHTA, CDR2 FQGNSA. Germline trimming cut 2 bases from V and 4 bases from J; bases unmatched to any gene: 11. The CDR3 region is CASSLPSGLLAADTQYF. DNA for the CDR3: TGTGCCAGCAGCTTACCCAGCGGCCTACTAGCGGCAGATACGCAGTATTTT.

To note about this clone: This specimen includes other DNA sequences encoding the same CDR3. In DNA, the CDR3 is TGTGCCAGCAGTTTCAGCTCCTACAATGAGCAGTTCTTC. This sequence encodes CASSFSSYNEQFF. This chain links TRBV27 with TRBJ2-1; unclear D gene. The germline V gene has CDR1 MNHEY and CDR2 SMNVEV (reference sequence). This CDR3 is built from 13 residues. Trimming pared 3 bases from V and 0 bases from J, leaving 3 bases between.

In this sample, this clone turned up once. V and J are TRBV19 and TRBJ2-1; perhaps TRBD1 as D (5 bases). Between the trimmed V and J ends, which lost 7 bases and 0 bases, there was a span of 13 bases. The CDR3 loop spans 15 amino acids. The germline gives CDR1 LNHDA, CDR2 SQIVND (reference sequence). As DNA, the CDR3 is TGTGCCAGTACGACGCAGGGTGCCTCCTACAATGAGCAGTTCTTC. It yields the protein CASTTQGASYNEQFF.

J is TRBJ2-7 and V is TRBV15; the D gene is possibly TRBD1 (6 bases). The CDR3 extends over 16 amino acids. The germline V gene has CDR1 LNHNV and CDR2 YYDKDF (reference sequence). The ends were cut back, 0 bases at V and 3 bases at J, with 15 bases in the middle. DNA of the CDR3: TGTGCCACCAGCAGAGATGAGGGGACAAGTAACTACGAGCAGTACTTC. This sequence encodes CATSRDEGTSNYEQYF.

This clone was observed a single time. At the DNA level, this CDR3 is encoded by other sequences in the same sample as well. This rearrangement joins TRBV18 to TRBJ1-2, with TRBD1 identical over 8 bases. The CDR3 consists of 13 residues. The junction had 5 bases not matched to a gene; V was cut back by 3 bases and J by 8 bases. From germline, CDR1 is KGHSH and CDR2 LQKENI. The CDR3 sequence is CASSPQGAQGYTF. The CDR3 DNA sequence: TGTGCCAGCTCACCGCAGGGGGCGCAAGGCTACACCTTC.

The chain couples TRBV7-9 to TRBJ2-7, with D unresolved. The length of the CDR3 is 14 residues. Trimming pared 3 bases from V and 5 bases from J, leaving 14 bases between. Germline V lookup: CDR1 SEHNR, CDR2 FQNEAQ (reference sequence). The CDR3 region has the DNA TGTGCCAGCAGCTTGGGCCGAGAAGCCCACGAGCAGTACTTC. As protein: CASSLGREAHEQYF.

V and J are TRBV28 and TRBJ1-1, with D perhaps TRBD1 (5 bases). Germline assignment: CDR1 MDHEN and CDR2 SYDVKM. Trimming took 3 bases from V and 2 from J, leaving 13 bases between them. The CDR3 covers 15 residues. The CDR3 reads CASSFHGQGNTEAFF. The CDR3 DNA reads TGTGCCAGCAGTTTTCACGGGCAGGGTAACACTGAAGCTTTCTTT.

With regard to this clone: The junction does not match germline at one end; this may be a read error. The chain employs TRBV18 and TRBJ2-7; perhaps TRBD1 as D (5 bases). This CDR3 is 15 amino acids long. Germline-derived CDR1 and CDR2 are KGHSH and LQKENI. CDR3 sequence (DNA): TGTGCCAGCTCTCCACAGAGGACATTCTCCTACGAGCAGTACTTC. Amino acid sequence: CASSPQRTFSYEQYF.

The V call is TRBV2, the J call TRBJ2-1, with 14 bases fitting TRBD2. Per the germline V gene, CDR1 is SNHLY and CDR2 is FYNNEI. CDR3 length: 17 residues. The V gene end was trimmed by 7 bases and the J gene end by 9 bases; junction bases not matched to a gene: 14. CDR3 residues: CASKPGLAGVQGSEQFF. The DNA for the CDR3 is TGTGCCAGCAAACCGGGACTAGCGGGAGTGCAAGGTAGTGAGCAGTTCTTC.

This clone occurred once. The CDR3 sequence is CASSLAQHNEQFF. As DNA, the CDR3 is TGTGCCAGCAGCTTGGCGCAGCATAATGAGCAGTTCTTC. The chain has TRBV5-4 and TRBJ2-1, with unresolved D. V was cut by 0 bases and J by 7 bases, with 8 bases left in between. This CDR3 has 13 amino acids. Germline lookup yields CDR1 SGHNT and CDR2 YYREEE (reference sequence).

The chain is built from TRBV7-2 and TRBJ1-2; tentative D call: TRBD1 (5 bases). Germline-derived CDR1 and CDR2 are SGHTA and FQGNSA. This CDR3 region has 14 residues. V shed 8 bases and J shed 11 bases, with 24 bases lying between them. The CDR3 is CASSPRGGDWSYTF. CDR3 nucleotide sequence: TGTGCCAGCTCCCCCCGGGGAGGGGACTGGAGTTACACCTTC.

The rearrangement links TRBV5-8 to TRBJ1-2; the D gene is possibly TRBD1 (5 bases). Germline assignment: CDR1 SGHTS and CDR2 YDEGEE. The CDR3 is 13 residues long. V lost 0 bases and J lost 6, with 9 bases in between. The CDR3 DNA reads as TGTGCCAGCAGCTTGGACAGGAGGGATGGCTACACCTTC. It codes for CASSLDRRDGYTF. Complete variable domain (other parts from reference TRBV5-8 and TRBJ1-2): EAGVTQSPTHLIKTRGQQATLRCSPISGHTSVYWYQQALGLGLQFLLWYDEGEERNRGNFPPRFSGRQFPNYSSELNVNALELEDSALYLCASSLDRRDGYTFGSGTRLTVV.

Here the CDR3 DNA reads TGTGCCAGCAGCCAAGTGAGGGACTCCTCAGGTTATGGCTACACCTTC. This gives the protein CASSQVRDSSGYGYTF. The gene calls are TRBV4-2 and TRBJ1-2, with D possibly TRBD1 on 5 matching bases. This CDR3 contains 16 residues. V lost 1 base and J 5 bases, leaving 17 bases between the germline ends. From germline, CDR1 is LGHNA and CDR2 YNFKEQ.